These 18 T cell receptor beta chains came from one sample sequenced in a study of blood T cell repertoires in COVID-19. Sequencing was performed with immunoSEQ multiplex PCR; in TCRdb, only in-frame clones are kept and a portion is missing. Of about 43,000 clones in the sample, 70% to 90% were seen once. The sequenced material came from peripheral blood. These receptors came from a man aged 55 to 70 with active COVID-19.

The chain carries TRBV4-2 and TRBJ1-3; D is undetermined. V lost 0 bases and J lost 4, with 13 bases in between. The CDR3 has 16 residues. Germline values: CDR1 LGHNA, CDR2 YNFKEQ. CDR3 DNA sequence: TGTGCCAGCAGCCAAGATCGTTGGGCTCAGGGAAACACCATATATTTT. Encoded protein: CASSQDRWAQGNTIYF.

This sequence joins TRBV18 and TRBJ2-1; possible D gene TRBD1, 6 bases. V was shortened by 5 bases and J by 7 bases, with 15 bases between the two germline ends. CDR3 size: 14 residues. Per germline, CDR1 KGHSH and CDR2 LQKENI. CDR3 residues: CASSEDSRWNEQFF. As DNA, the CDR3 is TGTGCCAGCTCAGAGGACAGCCGGTGGAATGAGCAGTTCTTC.

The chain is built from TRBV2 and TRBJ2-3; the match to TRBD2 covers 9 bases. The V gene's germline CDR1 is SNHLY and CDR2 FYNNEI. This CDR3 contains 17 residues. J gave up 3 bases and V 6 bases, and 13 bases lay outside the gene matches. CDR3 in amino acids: CASRRLAGLLGTDTQYF. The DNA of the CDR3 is TGTGCCAGCAGGAGGCTAGCGGGATTACTAGGAACAGATACGCAGTATTTT.

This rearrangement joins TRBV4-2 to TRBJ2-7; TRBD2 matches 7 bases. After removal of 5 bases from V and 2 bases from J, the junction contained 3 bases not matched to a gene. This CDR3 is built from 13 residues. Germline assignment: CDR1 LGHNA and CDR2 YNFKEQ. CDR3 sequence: CASSEGGAYEQYF. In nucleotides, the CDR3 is TGTGCCAGCAGCGAGGGAGGGGCCTACGAGCAGTACTTC.

In DNA, the CDR3 is TGTGCCAGCTCACCATGGACAGGGACGAACACTGAAGCTTTCTTT. As protein: CASSPWTGTNTEAFF. The chain has TRBV18 and TRBJ1-1; 8 bases align to TRBD1. The germline CDR1 and CDR2 sequences are KGHSH and LQKENI. V was clipped by 2 bases and J by 1 base; unmatched bases: 3. CDR3 length equals 15 residues.

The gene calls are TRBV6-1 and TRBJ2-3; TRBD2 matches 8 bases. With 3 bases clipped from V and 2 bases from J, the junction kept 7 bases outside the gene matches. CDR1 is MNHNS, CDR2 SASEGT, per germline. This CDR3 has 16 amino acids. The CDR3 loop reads CASSDAKLAATDTQYF. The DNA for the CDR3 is TGTGCCAGCAGTGACGCGAAACTAGCGGCCACAGATACGCAGTATTTT.

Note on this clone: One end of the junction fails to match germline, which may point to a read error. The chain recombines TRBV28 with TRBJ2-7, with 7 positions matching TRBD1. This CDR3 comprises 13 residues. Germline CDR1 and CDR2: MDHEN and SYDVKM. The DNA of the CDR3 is TGTGCCAGCAGTTTTCCCGCCATGACAGGGTCGCTATTC. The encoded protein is CASSFPAMTGSLF.

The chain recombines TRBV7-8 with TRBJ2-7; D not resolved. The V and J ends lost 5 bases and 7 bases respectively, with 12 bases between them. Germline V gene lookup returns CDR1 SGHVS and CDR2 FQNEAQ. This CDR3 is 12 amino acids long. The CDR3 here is CASSNERSEQYF. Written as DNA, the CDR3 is TGTGCCAGCAGCAACGAACGGTCGGAGCAGTACTTC. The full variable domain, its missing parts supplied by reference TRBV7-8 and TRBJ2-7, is GAGVSQSPRYKVAKRGQDVALRCDPISGHVSLFWYQQALGQGPEFLTYFQNEAQLDKSGLPSDRFFAERPEGSVSTLKIQRTQQEDSAVYLCASSNERSEQYFGPGTRLTVT.

The CDR3 nucleotides read TGTGCCAGCAGCCAATGGGGGGGGAGCGAGCAGTTCTTC. Protein: CASSQWGGSEQFF. The rearrangement joins TRBV14 to TRBJ2-1, with 7 bases lining up with TRBD2. The CDR3 contains 13 residues. The germline gives CDR1 SGHDN, CDR2 FVKESK. V lost 2 bases, J lost 10 bases, and 5 bases stayed unmatched.

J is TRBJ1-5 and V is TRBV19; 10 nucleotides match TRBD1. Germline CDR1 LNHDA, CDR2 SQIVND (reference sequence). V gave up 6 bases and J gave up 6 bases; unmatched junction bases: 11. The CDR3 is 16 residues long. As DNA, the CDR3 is TGTGCCAGTAGCAGGACAGGGGGTCTCTGGGGTCAGCCCCAGCATTTT. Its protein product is CASSRTGGLWGQPQHF.

CDR3 nucleotide sequence: TGTGCCAGCAGTAAACCCCCCGGGACTAGCTCATACAATGAGCAGTTCTTC. It specifies CASSKPPGTSSYNEQFF. The chain links TRBV27 to TRBJ2-1, with 9 nucleotides matching TRBD2. With V trimmed by 5 bases and J by 4 bases, 12 bases remained unmatched. The CDR3 spans 17 residues. Germline assignment: CDR1 MNHEY and CDR2 SMNVEV (reference sequence).

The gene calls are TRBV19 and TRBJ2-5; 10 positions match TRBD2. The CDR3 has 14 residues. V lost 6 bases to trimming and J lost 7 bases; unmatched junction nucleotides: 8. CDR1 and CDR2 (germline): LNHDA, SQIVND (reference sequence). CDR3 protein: CASRTSGPVGTQYF. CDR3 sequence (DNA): TGTGCCAGTAGGACTAGCGGGCCGGTTGGGACCCAGTACTTC.

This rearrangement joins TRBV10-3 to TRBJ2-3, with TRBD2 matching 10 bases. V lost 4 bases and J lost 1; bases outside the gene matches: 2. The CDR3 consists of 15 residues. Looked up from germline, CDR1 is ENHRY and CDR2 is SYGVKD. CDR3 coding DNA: TGTGCCATCAGTGTGACTAGCGGGCGCACAGATACGCAGTATTTT. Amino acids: CAISVTSGRTDTQYF.

CDR3 in amino acids: CASGQIYEQYF. The CDR3 DNA is TGTGCCAGTGGACAGATCTACGAGCAGTACTTC. V gene TRBV6-5 combines with J gene TRBJ2-7; D might be TRBD1 (6 bases). The CDR3 extends over 11 amino acids. Per the germline V gene, CDR1 is MNHEY and CDR2 is SVGAGI. V dropped 9 bases and J dropped 3 bases, with 9 bases sitting between them.

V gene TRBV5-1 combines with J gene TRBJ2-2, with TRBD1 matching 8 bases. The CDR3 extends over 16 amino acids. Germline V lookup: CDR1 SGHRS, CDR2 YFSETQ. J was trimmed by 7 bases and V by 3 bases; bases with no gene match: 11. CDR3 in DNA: TGCGCCAGCAGCTCCCCTGGCAGGGGGCCGAGCGGGGAGCTGTTTTTT. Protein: CASSSPGRGPSGELFF.

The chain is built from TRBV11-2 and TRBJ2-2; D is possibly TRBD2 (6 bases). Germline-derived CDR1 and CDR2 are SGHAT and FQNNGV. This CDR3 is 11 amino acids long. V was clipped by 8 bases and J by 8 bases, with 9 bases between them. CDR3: CASLGRGELFF. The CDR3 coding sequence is TGTGCCAGCCTGGGGAGGGGGGAGCTGTTTTTT.

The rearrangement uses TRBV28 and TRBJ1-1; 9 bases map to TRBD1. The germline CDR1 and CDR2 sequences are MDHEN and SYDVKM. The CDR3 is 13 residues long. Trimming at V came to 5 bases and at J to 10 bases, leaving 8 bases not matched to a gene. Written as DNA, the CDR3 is TGTGCCAGCAGTGTAACTGACAGGGGGGCAGCTTTCTTT. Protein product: CASSVTDRGAAFF.

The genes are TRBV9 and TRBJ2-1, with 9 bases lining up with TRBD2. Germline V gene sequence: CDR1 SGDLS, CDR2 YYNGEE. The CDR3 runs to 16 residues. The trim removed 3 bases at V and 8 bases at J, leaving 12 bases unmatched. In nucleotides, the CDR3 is TGTGCCAGCAGCGCGTGGGGGCGACTAGCGGTGGATGAGCAGTTCTTC. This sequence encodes CASSAWGRLAVDEQFF.